A single T cell receptor (beta chain) is shown here with its context. Antigen specificity is unknown. Both 60 Vbeta primers and 13 Jbeta primers went into the PCR. Authors' data handling: Roughly 11 million shared chains were among the roughly 78 million unique TCR beta chains that a later analysis counted. The method was immunoSEQ multiplex PCR; TCRdb's version includes in-frame clones alone and lacks a portion of them. The DNA gave D and trimming, while V, J and clone size come from that table. The profile shows about 98,000 clones, more than 60% of them singletons. This sample is part of a study of cytomegalovirus exposure and HLA in healthy donors. Study-wide results and limits: Cytomegalovirus status was reportedly diagnosed by the classifier with high specificity and sensitivity. Most likely, a cluster of highly shared sequence variants arose as a sequencing artifact. In an earlier analysis, productive rearrangement rates for most beta V segments clustered near 87% or 30%.

The CDR3 loop spans 14 amino acids. J gave up 3 bases and V 4 bases, and 2 bases lay outside the gene matches. CDR1 is SGHVS and CDR2 is FQNEAQ in the germline V gene. The clonotype comes from a human donor in good health. Sequenced: PBMCs. V gene TRBV7-8 combines with J gene TRBJ1-5, with 8 positions matching TRBD1. The CDR3 nucleotides read TGTGCCAGCAGCTCAGGGGGCGTCAATCAGCCCCAGCATTTT. Protein: CASSSGGVNQPQHF.